Shown below are 3 T cell receptor beta chains from a single sample sequenced in a study of T cell responses to AZD1222 COVID-19 vaccine (dated by TCRdb to the early 2020s). Sample time point, as interpreted from the label and publication: baseline before first vaccination. Library generation was performed with the immunoSEQ multiplex PCR assay. TCRdb re-hosts the immuneACCESS table, in-frame sequences only. Its copies lack some clones; in the studies checked, an unresolved V gene accounts for under half of them, and the cause for the rest is not known. In this sample the table shows tens of thousands of clones, about four fifths of which occur a single time. The biggest ten clones account for roughly 7.3% of the sample. The material sequenced was peripheral blood, taken on day 0 of AZD1222 vaccination. Source of these receptors: an adult in good health.

This chain joins TRBV6-2 or TRBV6-3 and TRBJ2-2, with D possibly called TRBD1 or TRBD2 (6 bases each). The germline CDR1 and CDR2 sequences are MNHEY and SVGEGT. V was clipped by 3 bases and J by 5 bases, with 10 bases between them. This CDR3 is 14 amino acids long. CDR3 coding DNA: TGTGCCAGCAGTTATAAAGGGGGGACCGGGGAGCTGTTTTTT. It yields the protein CASSYKGGTGELFF.

The sample holds a few counts of this clone. The J gene is TRBJ1-6, the V gene TRBV6-2 or TRBV6-3; D might be TRBD1 (5 bases). V was cut by 7 bases and J by 10 bases, with 20 bases left in between. Germline-derived CDR1 and CDR2 are MNHEY and SVGEGT. This CDR3 contains 15 residues. The CDR3 DNA is TGTGCCAGCAACCCGTCAGGCCGGGGGTACTCACCCCTCCACTTT. Protein: CASNPSGRGYSPLHF.

The chain carries TRBV5-1 and TRBJ1-3, with a tentative D call TRBD1 (6 bases). Germline-derived CDR1 and CDR2 are SGHRS and YFSETQ. V was clipped by 4 bases and J by 2 bases, with 13 bases between them. The CDR3 contains 15 residues. CDR3 region: CASSAGELAGNTIYF. CDR3 in DNA: TGCGCCAGCAGCGCAGGGGAATTGGCTGGAAACACCATATATTTT.